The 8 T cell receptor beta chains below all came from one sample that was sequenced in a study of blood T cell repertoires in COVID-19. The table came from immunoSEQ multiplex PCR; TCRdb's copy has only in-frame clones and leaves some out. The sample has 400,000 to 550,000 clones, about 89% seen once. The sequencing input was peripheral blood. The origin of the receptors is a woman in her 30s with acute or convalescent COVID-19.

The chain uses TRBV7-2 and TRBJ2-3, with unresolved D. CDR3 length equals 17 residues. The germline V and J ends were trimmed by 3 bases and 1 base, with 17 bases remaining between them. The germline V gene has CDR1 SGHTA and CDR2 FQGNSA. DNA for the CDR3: TGTGCCAGCAGCTTGTTAGGATCCGGGTCTGGCACAGATACGCAGTATTTT. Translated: CASSLLGSGSGTDTQYF.

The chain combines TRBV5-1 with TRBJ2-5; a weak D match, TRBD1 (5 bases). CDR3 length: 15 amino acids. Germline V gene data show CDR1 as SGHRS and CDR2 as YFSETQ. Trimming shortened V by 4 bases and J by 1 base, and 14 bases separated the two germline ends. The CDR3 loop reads CASSVRRGSQETQYF. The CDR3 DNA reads TGCGCCAGCAGCGTACGAAGGGGTAGCCAAGAGACCCAGTACTTC.

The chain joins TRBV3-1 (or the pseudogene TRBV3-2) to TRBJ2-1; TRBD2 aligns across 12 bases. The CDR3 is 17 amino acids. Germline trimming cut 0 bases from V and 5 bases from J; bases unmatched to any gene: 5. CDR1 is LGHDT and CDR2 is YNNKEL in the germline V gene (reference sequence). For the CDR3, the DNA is TGTGCCAGCAGCCAAGATCGGCTAGCGGGGGGGAACAATGAGCAGTTCTTC. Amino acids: CASSQDRLAGGNNEQFF.

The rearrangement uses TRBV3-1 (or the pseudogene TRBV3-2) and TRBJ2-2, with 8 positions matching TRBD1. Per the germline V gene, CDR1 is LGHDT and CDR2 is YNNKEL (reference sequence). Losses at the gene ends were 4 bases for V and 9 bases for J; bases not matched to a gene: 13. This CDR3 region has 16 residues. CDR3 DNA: TGTGCCAGCAGCCCGGCGGACAGGGTGATAACTCGGGAGCTGTTTTTT. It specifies CASSPADRVITRELFF.

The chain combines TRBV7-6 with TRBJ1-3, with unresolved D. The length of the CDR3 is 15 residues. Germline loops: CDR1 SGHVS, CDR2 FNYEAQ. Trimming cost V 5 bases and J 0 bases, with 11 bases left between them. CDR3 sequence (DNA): TGTGCCAGCAGCGCAGGTCCTCTCTCTGGAAACACCATATATTTT. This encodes CASSAGPLSGNTIYF.

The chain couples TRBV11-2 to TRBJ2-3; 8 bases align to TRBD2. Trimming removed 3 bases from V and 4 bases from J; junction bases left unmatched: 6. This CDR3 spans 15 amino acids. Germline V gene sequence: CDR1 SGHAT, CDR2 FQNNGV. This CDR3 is CASSFIRGGSDTQYF. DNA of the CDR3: TGTGCCAGCAGCTTCATCCGGGGGGGCTCAGATACGCAGTATTTT.

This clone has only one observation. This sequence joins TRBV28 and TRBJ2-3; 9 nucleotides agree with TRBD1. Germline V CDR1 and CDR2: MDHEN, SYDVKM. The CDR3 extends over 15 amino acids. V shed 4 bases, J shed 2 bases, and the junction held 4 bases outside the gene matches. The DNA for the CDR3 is TGTGCCAGCAGTTCTACAGGGGGCTACACAGATACGCAGTATTTT. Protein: CASSSTGGYTDTQYF.

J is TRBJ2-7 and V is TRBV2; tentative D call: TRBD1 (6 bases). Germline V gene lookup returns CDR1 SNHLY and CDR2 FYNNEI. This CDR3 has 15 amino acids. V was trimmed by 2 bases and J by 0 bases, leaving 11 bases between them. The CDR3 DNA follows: TGTGCCAGCAGTGAAAGGGACAACAGCTCCTACGAGCAGTACTTC. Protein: CASSERDNSSYEQYF. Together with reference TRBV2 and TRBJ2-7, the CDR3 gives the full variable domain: EPEVTQTPSHQVTQMGQEVILRCVPISNHLYFYWYRQILGQKVEFLVSFYNNEISEKSEIFDDQFSVERPDGSNFTLKIRSTKLEDSAMYFCASSERDNSSYEQYFGPGTRLTVT.